Following are 29 T cell receptor beta chains from one sample sequenced in a study of blood T cell repertoires in COVID-19. TCRdb's copy holds only in-frame clones and misses some; the assay was immunoSEQ multiplex PCR. The table includes about 100,000 clones, 85% detected once. Sequenced input: peripheral blood. The receptors stem from a woman aged 65 to 85 with active or convalescent COVID-19.

The J gene is TRBJ1-2, the V gene TRBV5-4, with no clear D. Germline assignment: CDR1 SGHNT and CDR2 YYREEE (reference sequence). The germline V and J ends were trimmed by 5 bases and 2 bases, with 13 bases remaining between them. The CDR3 totals 14 residues. CDR3 DNA sequence: TGTGCCAGCAGTTATGACACGGGAAACTATGGCTACACCTTC. This sequence encodes CASSYDTGNYGYTF.

The V and J genes are TRBV5-4 and TRBJ2-7; 11 bases map to TRBD2. Germline V lookup: CDR1 SGHNT, CDR2 YYREEE (reference sequence). The V segment lost 3 bases and the J segment 4 bases; nucleotides outside the gene matches: 9. CDR3 length: 16 amino acids. DNA of the CDR3: TGTGCCAGCAGCTCACCCACTAGCGGGGGTACTTACGAGCAGTACTTC. Its protein is CASSSPTSGGTYEQYF.

This clone was detected only a few times. V usage is TRBV5-6 and J usage is TRBJ2-7, with no clear D. The CDR3 is made up of 17 amino acids. V shed 1 base and J shed 0 bases, with 17 bases lying between them. Looked up from germline, CDR1 is SGHDT and CDR2 is YYEEEE. The CDR3 nucleotides are TGTGCCAGCAGCTTGACGAATCGGCAGGTGAGCTCCTACGAGCAGTACTTC. Its protein is CASSLTNRQVSSYEQYF.

The gene calls are TRBV2 and TRBJ2-3; D not resolved. The CDR3 has 15 residues. V lost 2 bases, J lost 0 bases, and 9 bases lay in between. CDR1 and CDR2 (germline): SNHLY, FYNNEI. The CDR3, as DNA: TGTGCCAGCAGTGAATCTAGATCTAGCACAGATACGCAGTATTTT. Translating it yields CASSESRSSTDTQYF.

The chain links TRBV2 to TRBJ2-4; D ambiguous. CDR3 size: 13 residues. The germline V gene encodes CDR1 SNHLY and CDR2 FYNNEI. V was shortened by 0 bases and J by 15 bases, with 15 bases between the two germline ends. The CDR3 DNA reads TGTGCCAGCAGTGAAGCTTATGCAATGAGCCTGTACTTC. Translating it yields CASSEAYAMSLYF.

This chain joins TRBV28 and TRBJ2-5, with D perhaps matching TRBD2 (5 bases). Between the trimmed V and J ends, which lost 2 bases and 5 bases, there was a span of 12 bases. CDR1 and CDR2 (germline): MDHEN, SYDVKM. The CDR3 length is 14 residues. In nucleotides, the CDR3 is TGTGCCAGCAGTTTAAGAGGGTTCGAGGAGACCCAGTACTTC. The encoded protein is CASSLRGFEETQYF.

The chain employs TRBV4-3 and TRBJ1-5; D is unclear. The germline gives CDR1 LGHNA, CDR2 YSLEER. The germline V and J ends were trimmed by 0 bases and 6 bases, with 6 bases remaining between them. The CDR3 totals 13 residues. The CDR3 region is CASSQDASQPQHF. CDR3 nucleotide sequence: TGCGCCAGCAGCCAAGACGCTAGTCAGCCCCAGCATTTT.

J is TRBJ2-3 and V is TRBV7-2, with 7 nucleotides matching TRBD2. This CDR3 contains 14 residues. CDR1 is SGHTA and CDR2 is FQGNSA in the germline V gene. Trimming took 3 bases from V and 6 from J; bases not matched to a gene: 6. CDR3 nucleotide sequence: TGTGCCAGCAGCTTGAGGGAGGGGCGGGATACGCAGTATTTT. It specifies CASSLREGRDTQYF.

This clone was recorded once. The chain is built from TRBV2 and TRBJ1-4; D gene unclear. Trimming pared 3 bases from V and 8 bases from J, leaving 10 bases between. Germline V gives CDR1 SNHLY, CDR2 FYNNEI. The CDR3 is 13 amino acids. CDR3 nucleotides: TGTGCCAGCAGTGAGGGGTCGGGGGAAAAACTGTTTTTT. Protein: CASSEGSGEKLFF.

The CDR3 protein is CASSLSGAGVPDTQYF. The CDR3 DNA reads as TGCGCCAGCAGCCTGTCCGGGGCGGGGGTACCAGATACGCAGTATTTT. The chain uses TRBV5-1 and TRBJ2-3, with 7 positions matching TRBD2. The CDR3 is made up of 16 amino acids. V lost 4 bases and J lost 4; bases outside the gene matches: 12. CDR1 and CDR2 from the germline V gene are SGHRS and YFSETQ.

V gene TRBV30 combines with J gene TRBJ2-3; possible D gene TRBD1, 5 bases. The CDR3 runs to 13 residues. Germline V gene sequence: CDR1 GTSNPN, CDR2 SVGIG (reference sequence). Trimming shortened V by 5 bases and J by 3 bases, and 12 bases separated the two germline ends. The CDR3, as DNA: TGTGCCTGGGGGGCCCGACTTACAGATACGCAGTATTTT. Translating gives CAWGARLTDTQYF. The full variable domain, its missing parts supplied by reference TRBV30 and TRBJ2-3, is SQTIHQWPATLVQPVGSPLSLECTVEGTSNPNLYWYRQAAGRGLQLLFYSVGIGQISSEVPQNLSASRPQDRQFILSSKKLLLSDSGFYLCAWGARLTDTQYFGPGTRLTVL.

This rearrangement joins TRBV7-2 to TRBJ2-5, with TRBD2 identical over 8 bases. V shed 4 bases, J shed 2 bases, and the junction held 12 bases outside the gene matches. Germline CDR1 and CDR2: SGHTA and FQGNSA. CDR3 length equals 17 residues. The CDR3 is CASSSRAAGGTQETQYF. DNA of the CDR3: TGTGCCAGCAGCTCCCGGGCCGCGGGGGGAACGCAAGAGACCCAGTACTTC.

This clone was detected once. The V and J genes are TRBV7-3 and TRBJ1-1; 9 nucleotides agree with TRBD1. CDR1 SGHTA and CDR2 FQGTGA come from the germline V gene. Trimming at V came to 2 bases and at J to 5 bases, leaving 9 bases not matched to a gene. The length of the CDR3 is 16 residues. CDR3 sequence: CASSLWVTGGRTEAFF. The CDR3 DNA follows: TGTGCCAGCAGCTTATGGGTAACAGGGGGCAGGACTGAAGCTTTCTTT.

The chain carries TRBV25-1 and TRBJ2-5, with D possibly matching TRBD2 (5 bases). Trimming shortened V by 4 bases and J by 5 bases, and 17 bases separated the two germline ends. The CDR3 contains 15 residues. Germline CDR1 is MGHDK and CDR2 is SYGVNS. The CDR3 spells CASSAYRGNGETQYF. For the CDR3, the DNA is TGTGCCAGCAGTGCCTACAGAGGGAACGGGGAGACCCAGTACTTC.

The J gene is TRBJ2-1, the V gene TRBV27; TRBD2 agrees at 9 bases. Trimming cost V 0 bases and J 5 bases; bases outside gene matches: 2. The CDR3 runs to 15 residues. Germline-derived CDR1 and CDR2 are MNHEY and SMNVEV (reference sequence). DNA for the CDR3: TGTGCCAGCAGTTTATCTAGCGGGAGCCACAATGAGCAGTTCTTC. The encoded protein is CASSLSSGSHNEQFF.

The chain carries TRBV30 and TRBJ2-7; tentatively, D is TRBD2 (5 bases). V was clipped by 0 bases and J by 7 bases, with 13 bases between them. The CDR3 has 13 residues. The germline V gene has CDR1 GTSNPN and CDR2 SVGIG (reference sequence). DNA of the CDR3: TGTGCCTGGAGTGTAATCAGAGGGCGGGAGCAGTACTTC. It yields the protein CAWSVIRGREQYF.

This rearrangement joins TRBV5-5 to TRBJ2-6, with D perhaps TRBD1 (6 bases). V was clipped by 2 bases and J by 4 bases, with 10 bases between them. Germline-derived CDR1 and CDR2 are SGHKS and YYEKEE (reference sequence). The CDR3 loop spans 15 amino acids. The CDR3 sequence: CASSFQGFGANVLTF. CDR3 sequence (DNA): TGTGCCAGCAGCTTCCAGGGGTTCGGGGCCAACGTCCTGACTTTC.

This rearrangement joins TRBV5-5 to TRBJ1-6, with D possibly TRBD1 on 6 matching bases. The V end lost 1 base, the J end lost 11 bases, and 13 bases lay between the germline ends. Per the germline V gene, CDR1 is SGHKS and CDR2 is YYEKEE (reference sequence). This CDR3 has 14 amino acids. The DNA for the CDR3 is TGTGCCAGCAGCTTGTTGCGGGGGGCAACACCCCTCCACTTT. Protein: CASSLLRGATPLHF.

The genes are TRBV12-5 and TRBJ1-2; tentatively, D is TRBD1 (6 bases). This CDR3 has 13 amino acids. The V gene lost 1 base and the J gene lost 10 bases, with 13 bases spanning the gap. CDR1 and CDR2 (germline): LGHNT, FRNRAP. CDR3 protein: CASGLDRATAYTF. CDR3 coding DNA: TGTGCTAGTGGTTTGGACAGGGCCACTGCCTACACCTTC.

The CDR3 region is CASSPHSTSGEWYF. The DNA of the CDR3 is TGTGCCAGCAGCCCGCATTCTACTAGCGGGGAGTGGTACTTC. The V and J genes are TRBV7-3 and TRBJ2-5, with 10 bases aligning to TRBD2. V shed 5 bases, J shed 13 bases, and the junction held 13 bases outside the gene matches. The length of the CDR3 is 14 residues. Germline assignment: CDR1 SGHTA and CDR2 FQGTGA.

The chain recombines TRBV27 with TRBJ1-1; weak D call: TRBD1 (6 bases). V was pared by 2 bases and J by 3 bases, with 13 bases between. CDR3 length equals 15 residues. Looked up from germline, CDR1 is MNHEY and CDR2 is SMNVEV (reference sequence). In DNA form, the CDR3 reads TGTGCCAGCAGTTTACTCCGAGCAGGGGACACTGAAGCTTTCTTT. The encoded protein is CASSLLRAGDTEAFF.

This clone appeared once. V is TRBV13 and J is TRBJ1-6; 7 bases match TRBD1. The junction had 6 bases not matched to a gene; V was cut back by 4 bases and J by 9 bases. Germline lookup yields CDR1 PRHDT and CDR2 FYEKMQ (reference sequence). This CDR3 has 14 residues. Written as DNA, the CDR3 is TGTGCCAGCAGCTACCGACAGGGCGGTTCACCCCTCCACTTT. This sequence encodes CASSYRQGGSPLHF.

The CDR3 loop reads CASSFGGNGNEQFF. The CDR3 coding sequence is TGTGCCAGCAGCTTCGGCGGGAACGGCAATGAGCAGTTCTTC. J is TRBJ2-1 and V is TRBV5-4; maybe TRBD2 (6 bases). Germline values: CDR1 SGHNT, CDR2 YYREEE (reference sequence). This CDR3 has 14 amino acids. Trimming removed 2 bases at V and 6 bases at J, with 12 bases between.

This chain uses TRBV11-2 with TRBJ1-1; D remains unclear. The CDR3 sequence is 13 residues long. Germline V gives CDR1 SGHAT, CDR2 FQNNGV. The germline V and J ends were trimmed by 3 bases and 5 bases, with 10 bases remaining between them. The CDR3, as DNA: TGTGCCAGCAGCTTCTACAGTCAGACTGAAGCTTTCTTT. Its translation is CASSFYSQTEAFF.

V and J are TRBV3-1 (or the pseudogene TRBV3-2) and TRBJ2-3, with 10 bases fitting TRBD2. V lost 1 base and J lost 11; bases outside the gene matches: 9. CDR3 size: 15 residues. The germline V gene encodes CDR1 LGHDT and CDR2 YNNKEL (reference sequence). CDR3 region: CASSQASLAGEKQYF. DNA of the CDR3: TGTGCCAGCAGCCAAGCGTCCCTAGCGGGGGAGAAGCAGTATTTT.

This clone has only one observation. The V call is TRBV20-1, the J call TRBJ1-5, with 9 bases matching TRBD1. In germline, CDR1 is DFQATT, CDR2 SNEGSKA (reference sequence). CDR3 length: 15 amino acids. V was clipped by 3 bases and J by 2 bases; unmatched bases: 5. This CDR3 is CSASVRTGGNQPQHF. DNA for the CDR3: TGCAGTGCTAGTGTCCGGACAGGGGGCAATCAGCCCCAGCATTTT.

The chain carries TRBV2 and TRBJ2-1; D might be TRBD2 (6 bases). The germline V and J ends were trimmed by 11 bases and 0 bases, with 14 bases remaining between them. Germline assignment: CDR1 SNHLY and CDR2 FYNNEI. This CDR3 contains 14 residues. CDR3 nucleotide sequence: TGTGCCGGCTCCCGGGACTCCTCCTACAATGAGCAGTTCTTC. It is translated as CAGSRDSSYNEQFF.

V gene TRBV19 combines with J gene TRBJ2-3, with 11 bases lining up with TRBD1. V trimming: 6 bases; J trimming: 3 bases; junction bases outside the gene matches: 8. The CDR3 loop spans 16 amino acids. The germline V gene encodes CDR1 LNHDA and CDR2 SQIVND (reference sequence). This CDR3 reads CASSPDRGLGTDTQYF. Here the CDR3 DNA reads TGTGCCAGTAGCCCGGACAGGGGGCTGGGGACAGATACGCAGTATTTT. Full variable domain (missing parts from reference TRBV19 and TRBJ2-3): DGGITQSPKYLFRKEGQNVTLSCEQNLNHDAMYWYRQDPGQGLRLIYYSQIVNDFQKGDIAEGYSVSREKKESFPLTVTSAQKNPTAFYLCASSPDRGLGTDTQYFGPGTRLTVL.

This chain uses TRBV7-3 with TRBJ1-1, with D possibly matching TRBD1 (6 bases). Trimming stripped 5 bases from V and 1 base from J, with 14 bases between. Germline CDR1 reads SGHTA; CDR2 reads FQGTGA. CDR3 length: 15 residues. The CDR3 sequence is CASSDTKTGNTEAFF. The CDR3 DNA follows: TGTGCCAGCAGCGACACTAAGACAGGGAACACTGAAGCTTTCTTT.